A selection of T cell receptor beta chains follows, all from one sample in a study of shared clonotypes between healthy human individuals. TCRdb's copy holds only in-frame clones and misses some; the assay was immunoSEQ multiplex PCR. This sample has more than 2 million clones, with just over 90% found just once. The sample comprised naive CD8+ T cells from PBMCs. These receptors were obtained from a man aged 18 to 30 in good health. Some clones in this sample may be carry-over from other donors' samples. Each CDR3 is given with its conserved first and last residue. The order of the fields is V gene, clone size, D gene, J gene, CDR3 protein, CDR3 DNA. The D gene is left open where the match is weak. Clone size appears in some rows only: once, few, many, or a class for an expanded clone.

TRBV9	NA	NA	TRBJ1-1	CASSATRNTEAFF	TGTGCCAGCAGCGCCACCCGGAACACTGAAGCTTTCTTT
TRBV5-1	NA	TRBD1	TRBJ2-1	CASSFPLTGGSANEQFF	TGCGCCAGCAGCTTCCCTCTGACAGGGGGCTCGGCAAATGAGCAGTTCTTC
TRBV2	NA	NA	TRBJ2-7	CASSDPRDGYEQYF	TGTGCCAGCAGTGACCCCCGGGACGGGTACGAGCAGTACTTC
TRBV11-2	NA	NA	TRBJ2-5	CASSLAAVVETQYF	TGTGCCAGCAGCTTAGCGGCGGTAGTGGAGACCCAGTACTTC
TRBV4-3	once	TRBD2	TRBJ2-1	CASSQDLAGGAWDEQFF	TGCGCCAGCAGCCAAGACCTAGCGGGAGGGGCCTGGGATGAGCAGTTCTTC
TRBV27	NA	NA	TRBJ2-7	CASSFLDGIYEQYF	TGTGCCAGCAGTTTTTTAGACGGGATCTACGAGCAGTACTTC
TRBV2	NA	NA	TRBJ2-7	CASTEGLVVGEQYF	TGTGCCAGCACGGAGGGGCTAGTGGTGGGTGAGCAGTACTTC
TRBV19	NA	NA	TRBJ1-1	CASSIIGANTEAFF	TGTGCCAGTAGTATCATCGGGGCGAACACTGAAGCTTTCTTT
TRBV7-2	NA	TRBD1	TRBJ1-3	CASSSGGQGMGNTIYF	TGTGCCAGCAGCTCGGGGGGACAGGGGATGGGAAACACCATATATTTT
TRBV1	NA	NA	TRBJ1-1	CTSSQDPGVERSEAFF	TGCACCAGCAGCCAAGACCCGGGGGTAGAGAGGAGTGAAGCTTTCTTT
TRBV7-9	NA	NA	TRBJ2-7	CASTPGAGIEYEQYF	TGTGCCAGCACCCCGGGGGCGGGAATTGAGTACGAGCAGTACTTC
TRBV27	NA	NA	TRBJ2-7	CASSLSFGYEQYF	TGTGCCAGCAGTTTATCATTCGGGTACGAGCAGTACTTC
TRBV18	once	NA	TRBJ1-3	CASSPPIADIYSGNTIYF	TGTGCCAGCTCACCACCTATTGCGGACATCTACTCTGGAAACACCATATATTTT
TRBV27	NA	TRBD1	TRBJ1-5	CASSLDRAGNQPQHF	TGTGCCAGCAGTTTAGACAGGGCCGGCAATCAGCCCCAGCATTTT
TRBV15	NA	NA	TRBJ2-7	CATSRAPWSETYEQYF	TGTGCCACCAGCAGAGCCCCTTGGAGCGAGACCTACGAGCAGTACTTC
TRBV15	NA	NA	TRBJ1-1	CATSRGVGVFNTEAFF	TGTGCCACCAGCAGGGGGGTTGGGGTATTCAACACTGAAGCTTTCTTT
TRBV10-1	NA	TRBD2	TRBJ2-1	CASSGFSGSHMDEQFF	TGCGCCAGCAGCGGGTTTAGCGGGTCCCACATGGATGAGCAGTTCTTC
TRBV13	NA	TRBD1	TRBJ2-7	CASSLGSTGSENEQYF	TGTGCCAGCAGCTTAGGTTCGACAGGGTCGGAGAACGAGCAGTACTTC
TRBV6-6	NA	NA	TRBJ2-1	CASRGMPEYNEQFF	TGTGCCAGCCGAGGGATGCCGGAATACAATGAGCAGTTCTTC
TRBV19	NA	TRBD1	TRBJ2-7	CASSIEGTGPEQYF	TGTGCCAGTAGTATAGAGGGGACAGGACCCGAGCAGTACTTC
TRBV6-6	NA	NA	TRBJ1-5	CASSYSIGRSNQPQHF	TGTGCCAGCAGTTACTCGATAGGCAGAAGCAATCAGCCCCAGCATTTT
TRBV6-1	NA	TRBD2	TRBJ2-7	CASSEELAGYYYEQYF	TGTGCCAGCAGTGAAGAACTAGCGGGTTACTACTACGAGCAGTACTTC
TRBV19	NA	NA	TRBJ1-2	CASSPGLGGYTF	TGTGCCAGTAGTCCGGGGTTGGGTGGCTACACCTTC
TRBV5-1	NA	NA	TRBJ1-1	CASSSVTVNTEAFF	TGCGCCAGCAGCTCAGTGACAGTTAACACTGAAGCTTTCTTT
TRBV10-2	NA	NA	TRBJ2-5	CASSEPPRTSQETQYF	TGCGCCAGCAGTGAGCCCCCCCGGACAAGCCAAGAGACCCAGTACTTC
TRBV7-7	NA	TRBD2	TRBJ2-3	CASSSNPGGTQYF	TGTGCCAGCAGCTCCAACCCGGGAGGTACGCAGTATTTT
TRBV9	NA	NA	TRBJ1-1	CASSVAGRKNTEAFF	TGTGCCAGCAGCGTAGCCGGACGGAAGAACACTGAAGCTTTCTTT
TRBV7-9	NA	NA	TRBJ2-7	CASSPGSIGEQYF	TGTGCCAGCAGCCCCGGGTCTATCGGCGAGCAGTACTTC
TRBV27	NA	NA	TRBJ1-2	CASSPSRLYGYTF	TGTGCCAGCAGTCCCTCCCGACTGTATGGCTACACCTTC
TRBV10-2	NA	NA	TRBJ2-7	CASSGQGRYYEQYF	TGCGCCAGCAGTGGCCAGGGGAGATACTACGAGCAGTACTTC
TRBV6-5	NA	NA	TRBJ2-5	CASSSQGPGETQYF	TGTGCCAGCAGTTCACAGGGACCCGGAGAGACCCAGTACTTC
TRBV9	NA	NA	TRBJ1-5	CASSGRDSNQPQHF	TGTGCCAGCAGCGGGCGGGATAGCAATCAGCCCCAGCATTTT
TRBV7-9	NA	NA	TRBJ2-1	CASSFGDSREQFF	TGTGCCAGCAGCTTTGGGGACTCCAGGGAGCAGTTCTTC
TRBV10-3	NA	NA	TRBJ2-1	CAILGGALNEQFF	TGTGCCATTCTGGGGGGGGCTCTCAATGAGCAGTTCTTC
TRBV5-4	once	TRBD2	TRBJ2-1	CASSFSGSSYNEQFF	TGTGCCAGCAGCTTTAGCGGGAGCTCCTACAATGAGCAGTTCTTC
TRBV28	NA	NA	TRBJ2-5	CASSQRPRWDQETQYF	TGTGCCAGCAGCCAAAGACCCAGGTGGGACCAAGAGACCCAGTACTTC
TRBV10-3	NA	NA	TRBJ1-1	CAIRDVGGNTEAFF	TGTGCCATCAGGGACGTGGGGGGGAACACTGAAGCTTTCTTT
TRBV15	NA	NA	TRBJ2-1	CATSSYQGNEQFF	TGTGCCACCAGCAGCTACCAGGGAAATGAGCAGTTCTTC
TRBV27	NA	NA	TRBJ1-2	CASSKTENYGYTF	TGTGCCAGCAGTAAGACAGAAAACTATGGCTACACCTTC
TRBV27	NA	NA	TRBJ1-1	CASSGYGNTEAFF	TGTGCCAGCAGTGGCTACGGGAACACTGAAGCTTTCTTT
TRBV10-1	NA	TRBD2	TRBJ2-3	CASSEGGGTSGQTQYF	TGCGCCAGCAGTGAGGGCGGTGGGACTAGCGGGCAAACGCAGTATTTT
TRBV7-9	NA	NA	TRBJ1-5	CASASIGGNQPQHF	TGTGCCAGCGCATCGATTGGAGGCAATCAGCCCCAGCATTTT
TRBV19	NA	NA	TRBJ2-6	CASSIVRGRGANVLTF	TGTGCCAGTAGTATAGTACGAGGCCGTGGGGCCAACGTCCTGACTTTC
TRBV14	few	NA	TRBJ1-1	CASSHWALREAFF	TGTGCCAGCAGCCATTGGGCCCTGCGTGAAGCTTTCTTT
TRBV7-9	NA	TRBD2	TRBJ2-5	CASSPPGRAQETQYF	TGTGCCAGCAGCCCCCCTGGGAGGGCACAAGAGACCCAGTACTTC
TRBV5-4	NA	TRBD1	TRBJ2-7	CASSLEGQGLSSYEQYF	TGTGCCAGCAGCTTGGAGGGACAGGGACTCTCCTCCTACGAGCAGTACTTC
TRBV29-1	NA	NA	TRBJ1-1	CSVGGGTNTEAFF	TGCAGCGTGGGGGGGGGCACGAACACTGAAGCTTTCTTT
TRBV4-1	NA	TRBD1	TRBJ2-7	CASSPKRDRGYEQYF	TGCGCCAGCAGCCCTAAACGGGACAGGGGGTACGAGCAGTACTTC
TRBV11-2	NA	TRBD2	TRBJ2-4	CASSPRTSGGKNIQYF	TGCGCCAGCAGCCCCCGGACTAGCGGGGGGAAAAACATTCAGTACTTC
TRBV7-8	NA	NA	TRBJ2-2	CASSSHTVRTGELFF	TGTGCCAGCAGCTCCCACACCGTCAGGACCGGGGAGCTGTTTTTT
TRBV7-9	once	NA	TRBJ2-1	CASSLGEPAPNEQFF	TGTGCCAGCAGCTTAGGTGAACCCGCACCGAATGAGCAGTTCTTC
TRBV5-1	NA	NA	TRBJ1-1	CASSLLGSPEAFF	TGCGCCAGCAGCCTCCTCGGGTCGCCTGAAGCTTTCTTT
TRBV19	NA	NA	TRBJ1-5	CASSEGLNQPQHF	TGTGCCAGCAGCGAGGGTTTGAACCAGCCCCAGCATTTT
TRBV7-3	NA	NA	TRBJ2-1	CASSSRGAGNEQFF	TGTGCCAGCAGCTCCCGTGGGGCGGGGAATGAGCAGTTCTTC
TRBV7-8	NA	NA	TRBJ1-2	CASSLATGGPSRCTF	TGTGCCAGCAGCTTAGCGACGGGGGGCCCCTCTCGTTGCACCTTC
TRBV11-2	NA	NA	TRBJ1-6	CASSQDKTSSYNSPLHF	TGCGCCAGCAGCCAAGATAAAACGAGCTCCTATAATTCACCCCTCCACTTT
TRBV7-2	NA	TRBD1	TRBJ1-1	CASSFGTVNTEAFF	TGTGCCAGCAGCTTTGGGACAGTGAACACTGAAGCTTTCTTT
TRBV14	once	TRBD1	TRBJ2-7	CASSRQGFFYEQYF	TGTGCCAGCAGCCGACAGGGATTCTTTTACGAGCAGTACTTC
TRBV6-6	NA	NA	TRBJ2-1	CASSNGRTEQFF	TGTGCCAGCAGTAACGGTCGGACTGAGCAGTTCTTC
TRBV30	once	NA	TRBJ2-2	CAWGHRDTGELFF	TGTGCCTGGGGACACCGCGACACCGGGGAGCTGTTTTTT